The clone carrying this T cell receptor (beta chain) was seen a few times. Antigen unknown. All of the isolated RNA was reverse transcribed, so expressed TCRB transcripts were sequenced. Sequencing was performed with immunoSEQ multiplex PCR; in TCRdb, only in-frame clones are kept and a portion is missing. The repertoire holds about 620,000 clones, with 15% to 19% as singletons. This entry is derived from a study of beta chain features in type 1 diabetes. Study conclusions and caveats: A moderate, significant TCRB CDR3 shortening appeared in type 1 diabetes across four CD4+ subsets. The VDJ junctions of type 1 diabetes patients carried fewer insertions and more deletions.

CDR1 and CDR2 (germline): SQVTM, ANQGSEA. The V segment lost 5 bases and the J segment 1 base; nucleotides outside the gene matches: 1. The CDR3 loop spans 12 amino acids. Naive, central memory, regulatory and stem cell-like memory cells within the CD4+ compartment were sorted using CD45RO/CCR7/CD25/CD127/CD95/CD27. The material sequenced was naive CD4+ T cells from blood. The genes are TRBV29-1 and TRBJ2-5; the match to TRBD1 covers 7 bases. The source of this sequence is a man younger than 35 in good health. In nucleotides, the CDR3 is TGCAGCGTTAGACAGGGCCAAGAGACCCAGTACTTC. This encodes CSVRQGQETQYF.